The 14 T cell receptor beta chains presented below share a single source sample, sequenced in a study of shared clonotypes between healthy human individuals. This table comes from immunoSEQ multiplex PCR, and its TCRdb copy is limited to in-frame clones, with some not included. This table has 1,500,000 or so clones, 97% to 99% appearing once. Sequenced input: naive CD4+ T cells sorted from blood. Regarding subset: CD45RA+ positively selected. The origin of the receptors is a man younger than 40 in good health.

The chain carries TRBV6-5 and TRBJ2-3; 9 nucleotides match TRBD2. The CDR3 is 16 residues long. Germline trimming cut 3 bases from V and 2 bases from J; bases unmatched to any gene: 6. The germline V gene encodes CDR1 MNHEY and CDR2 SVGAGI. CDR3 loop: CASSYLTSGLTDTQYF. CDR3 nucleotide sequence: TGTGCCAGCAGTTATCTGACTAGCGGCCTCACAGATACGCAGTATTTT.

V usage is TRBV9 and J usage is TRBJ1-1; 9 positions match TRBD1. This CDR3 comprises 14 residues. Per the germline V gene, CDR1 is SGDLS and CDR2 is YYNGEE. V gave up 3 bases and J gave up 6 bases; unmatched junction bases: 6. CDR3 in DNA: TGTGCCAGCAGCGCACAGGGGGCGAGCCCTGAAGCTTTCTTT. Amino acids: CASSAQGASPEAFF.

This chain joins TRBV6-7 and TRBJ2-7; 7 nucleotides match TRBD1. TRBV6-7 is an ORF; its function is uncertain. The CDR3 spans 12 residues. The ends lost 4 bases at V and 9 bases at J; junction bases unmatched: 6. The CDR3 nucleotides are TGTGCCAGCAGTTGGGGACAGCCCGGGCAGTACTTC. It is translated as CASSWGQPGQYF.

The chain has TRBV28 and TRBJ1-1, with 7 nucleotides matching TRBD1. The germline gives CDR1 MDHEN, CDR2 SYDVKM. The trim removed 4 bases at V and 5 bases at J, leaving 7 bases unmatched. This CDR3 has 14 residues. The CDR3 spells CASSSETGRTEAFF. CDR3 nucleotide sequence: TGTGCCAGCAGTTCCGAGACAGGGAGGACTGAAGCTTTCTTT. Based on the CDR3 plus reference TRBV28 and TRBJ1-1, the full variable domain is DVKVTQSSRYLVKRTGEKVFLECVQDMDHENMFWYRQDPGLGLRLIYFSYDVKMKEKGDIPEGYSVSREKKERFSLILESASTNQTSMYLCASSSETGRTEAFFGQGTRLTVV.

A note on this clone: One end of the junction is discordant with germline, which a read error may explain. The chain links TRBV7-7 to TRBJ2-2; no firm D call. The CDR3 runs to 14 residues. Germline V gene lookup returns CDR1 SSHAT and CDR2 FNYEAQ (reference sequence). For the CDR3, the DNA is TGTGCTAGCAGCCCCGTCTTCCATCCCGGGGAGCTGTTTTTT. Translating it yields CASSPVFHPGELFF.

The chain has TRBV14 and TRBJ1-2, with 7 nucleotides matching TRBD1. Germline V lookup: CDR1 SGHDN, CDR2 FVKESK. The CDR3 sequence is 15 residues long. With 0 bases clipped from V and 4 bases from J, the junction kept 5 bases outside the gene matches. CDR3 sequence reads: CASSQDVTGFYGYTF. Here the CDR3 DNA reads TGTGCCAGCAGCCAAGATGTGACAGGGTTCTATGGCTACACCTTC.

V is TRBV10-3 and J is TRBJ2-7, with D possibly matching TRBD2 (5 bases). The CDR3 length is 15 residues. From germline, CDR1 is ENHRY and CDR2 SYGVKD. Between the trimmed V and J ends, which lost 2 bases and 4 bases, there was a span of 15 bases. The CDR3 coding sequence is TGTGCCATCAGTGAGCCGGGGTGGGGATTTTACGAGCAGTACTTC. This gives the protein CAISEPGWGFYEQYF.

The J gene is TRBJ2-7, the V gene TRBV5-5; 8 nucleotides match TRBD2. V lost 4 bases, J lost 2 bases, and 11 bases stayed unmatched. This CDR3 has 16 residues. Germline CDR1 is SGHKS and CDR2 is YYEKEE (reference sequence). The CDR3 loop reads CASSTMLAGATYEQYF. The CDR3, as DNA: TGTGCCAGCAGCACCATGCTAGCGGGTGCCACCTACGAGCAGTACTTC.

The V and J genes are TRBV5-6 and TRBJ1-5; TRBD1 agrees at 8 bases. Germline trimming cut 2 bases from V and 0 bases from J; bases unmatched to any gene: 7. The CDR3 totals 17 residues. CDR1 and CDR2 (germline): SGHDT, YYEEEE. The CDR3 bases are TGTGCCAGCAGCTTAGGACAGGGTCAATATAGCAATCAGCCCCAGCATTTT. This encodes CASSLGQGQYSNQPQHF.

The CDR3 DNA sequence: TGCGCCAGCAGCCAACAGGACCGAACTGTAGAGGAGACCCAGTACTTC. As protein: CASSQQDRTVEETQYF. The chain carries TRBV4-1 and TRBJ2-5; D not certain. CDR3 length: 16 amino acids. Trimming cost V 2 bases and J 5 bases, with 18 bases left between them. Germline CDR1 reads MGHRA; CDR2 reads YSYEKL.

The chain is built from TRBV19 and TRBJ2-2, with no clear D. The CDR3 runs 14 residues. V lost 4 bases to trimming and J lost 1 base, with 7 bases between them. Per germline, CDR1 LNHDA and CDR2 SQIVND (reference sequence). CDR3 loop: CASSTVRNTGELFF. CDR3 sequence (DNA): TGTGCCAGTAGTACGGTTAGGAACACCGGGGAGCTGTTTTTT.

The J gene is TRBJ1-5, the V gene TRBV14, with a weak D call TRBD1 (5 bases). CDR3 size: 13 residues. The germline V and J ends were trimmed by 1 base and 7 bases, with 8 bases remaining between them. Germline loops: CDR1 SGHDN, CDR2 FVKESK. In DNA form, the CDR3 reads TGTGCCAGCAGCCAAGGGCACAGGCAGCCCCAGCATTTT. This sequence encodes CASSQGHRQPQHF.

The chain employs TRBV4-1 and TRBJ2-2, with 12 positions matching TRBD2. Germline CDR1 and CDR2: MGHRA and YSYEKL. After removal of 1 base from V and 5 bases from J, the junction contained 2 bases not matched to a gene. This CDR3 spans 16 amino acids. The CDR3 loop reads CASSQGLAGVTGELFF. Here the CDR3 DNA reads TGCGCCAGCAGCCAAGGACTAGCGGGAGTTACCGGGGAGCTGTTTTTT.

This clone occurred once. The chain has TRBV9 and TRBJ2-1, with 9 bases aligning to TRBD2. The CDR3 contains 17 residues. Losses at the gene ends were 3 bases for V and 3 bases for J; bases not matched to a gene: 10. CDR1 and CDR2 (germline): SGDLS, YYNGEE. Written as DNA, the CDR3 is TGTGCCAGCAGCGCCCAGCTAGCGGGGCCGCTCTACAATGAGCAGTTCTTC. Encoded protein: CASSAQLAGPLYNEQFF.